This TCR beta chain appears in the sequencing data of a study of T cell clonotyping in hematopoietic cell transplantation. Findings of the study overall: Graft donor and pretransplant recipient Inverse Simpson Index values predicted broader posttransplant TCR diversity.

The protocol was immunoSEQ multiplex PCR, while the TCRdb copy is restricted to in-frame clones and leaves out a portion. The sample records 30,000 to 45,000 clones, 88% being singletons. Germline CDR1 reads GTSNPN; CDR2 reads SVGIG (reference sequence). The CDR3 is made up of 14 amino acids. V shed 3 bases and J shed 0 bases, with 9 bases lying between them. As concerns this clone: Its antigen is not identified. Additional DNA sequences in this sample encode the identical CDR3.

This clonotype was obtained from a woman aged 40 to 49 in good health. Some clones in this sample may be carry-over from other donors' samples. The sequenced material came from peripheral blood mononuclear cells. J is TRBJ1-5 and V is TRBV30; a possible D gene is TRBD1 (6 bases). CDR3 nucleotides: TGTGCCTGGAGAGAGACAGGTAGCAATCAGCCCCAGCATTTT. This gives the protein CAWRETGSNQPQHF.